One sample yielded the 26 T cell receptor beta chains listed below, sequenced in a study of T cells in Graves' hyperthyroidism and ophthalmopathy. The source material, RNA transcripts, was used to amplify TCR beta CDR3 regions. A set of HTBI primers served as the primers for a first-round RT-PCR of the TCR CDR3. Each CDR3 protein gets one entry after TCRdb re-called the multiplex PCR reads with MiXCR. This sample has more than 550,000 distinct CDR3 sequences; just under 45% occur once, and the top ten carry 7% to 7.5%. The sample was peripheral blood or thyroid tissue (not recorded which). These receptors were collected from an adult man with Graves' disease, either hyperthyroidism or ophthalmopathy (not recorded which).

The rearrangement uses TRBV29-1 and TRBJ1-1; D might be TRBD1 (6 bases). Looked up from germline, CDR1 is SQVTM and CDR2 is ANQGSEA. The V and J ends lost 4 bases and 6 bases respectively, with 12 bases between them. The CDR3 is 12 residues long. The CDR3 is CSVGYGTPEAFF. The CDR3 bases are TGCAGCGTTGGATACGGGACACCTGAAGCTTTCTTT.

This clonotype was recorded at least ten times. This chain connects TRBV15 to TRBJ2-2, with 12 bases lining up with TRBD1. Looked up from germline, CDR1 is LNHNV and CDR2 is YYDKDF (reference sequence). J gave up 5 bases and V 6 bases, and 7 bases lay outside the gene matches. The CDR3 sequence is 16 residues long. CDR3 bases: TGTGCCACCAGAACCGGGGACAGGGGGCATACCGGGGAGCTGTTTTTT. Its protein product is CATRTGDRGHTGELFF.

The chain uses TRBV2 and TRBJ1-4, with TRBD1 identical over 7 bases. The CDR3 runs 13 residues. V was pared by 5 bases and J by 6 bases, with 3 bases of the junction left unmatched. Germline V gives CDR1 SNHLY, CDR2 FYNNEI. CDR3 loop: CASSTQGDEKLFF. The CDR3 DNA reads as TGTGCCAGCAGTACCCAGGGGGATGAAAAACTGTTTTTT.

This clonotype appeared many times. J is TRBJ1-2 and V is TRBV7-9, with D hard to call. This CDR3 has 15 amino acids. Germline loops: CDR1 SEHNR, CDR2 FQNEAQ (reference sequence). Trimming removed 1 base at V and 0 bases at J, with 9 bases between. The DNA of the CDR3 is TGTGCCAGCAGCTTAGTGCTGGGTTCTAACTATGGCTACACCTTC. This encodes CASSLVLGSNYGYTF. The full variable domain, completed using reference TRBV7-9 and TRBJ1-2, is DTGVSQNPRHKITKRGQNVTFRCDPISEHNRLYWYRQTLGQGPEFLTYFQNEAQLEKSRLLSDRFSAERPKGSFSTLEIQRTEQGDSAMYLCASSLVLGSNYGYTFGSGTRLTVV.

The rearrangement uses TRBV10-3 and TRBJ1-6, with D unresolved. The CDR3 length is 14 residues. The V end lost 5 bases, the J end lost 10 bases, and 15 bases lay between the germline ends. Germline-derived CDR1 and CDR2 are ENHRY and SYGVKD. Written as DNA, the CDR3 is TGTGCCATCAGTTCCCAAGCCGACGGGTCACCCCTCCACTTT. Translated: CAISSQADGSPLHF.

The table lists this clonotype with many counts. The CDR3 bases are TGTGCCAGCAGCCCAGGGGCGGGCTACGAGCAGTACTTC. It specifies CASSPGAGYEQYF. The chain carries TRBV7-9 and TRBJ2-7, with TRBD1 as a possible D gene (6 bases). The CDR3 runs to 13 residues. V lost 5 bases to trimming and J lost 3 bases, with 11 bases between them. Germline V CDR1 and CDR2: SEHNR, FQNEAQ (reference sequence).

This clonotype came up many times. The chain links TRBV10-3 to TRBJ2-7; 7 bases are shared with TRBD1. Germline loops: CDR1 ENHRY, CDR2 SYGVKD. The ends lost 3 bases at V and 5 bases at J; junction bases unmatched: 4. CDR3 length: 13 amino acids. This CDR3 is CAISDRTGDEQYF. Written as DNA, the CDR3 is TGTGCCATCAGTGACCGGACAGGAGACGAGCAGTACTTC.

Many counts were recorded for this clonotype. The rearrangement uses TRBV29-1 and TRBJ1-4; D not certain. The CDR3 is 11 amino acids. V lost 0 bases and J lost 11, with 7 bases in between. Germline V CDR1 and CDR2: SQVTM, ANQGSEA. As DNA, the CDR3 is TGCAGCGTTGAAGATACGGGGAAACTGTTTTTT. Protein sequence: CSVEDTGKLFF.

The sample holds many counts of this clonotype. This rearrangement joins TRBV29-1 to TRBJ1-5, with a possible D match to TRBD1 (5 bases). Trimming left V 4 bases short and J 4 bases short, with 11 bases between. Germline CDR1 and CDR2: SQVTM and ANQGSEA. CDR3 length equals 13 residues. CDR3 sequence reads: CSVGQSENQPQHF. The CDR3 DNA reads TGCAGCGTTGGACAGTCCGAAAATCAGCCCCAGCATTTT.

V and J are TRBV20-1 and TRBJ1-5, with 8 bases aligning to TRBD1. Germline V gene lookup returns CDR1 DFQATT and CDR2 SNEGSKA (reference sequence). This CDR3 spans 15 amino acids. J gave up 6 bases and V 3 bases, and 10 bases lay outside the gene matches. CDR3 protein: CSASGGRGLSQPQHF. CDR3 DNA sequence: TGCAGTGCTAGTGGGGGCAGGGGGCTTTCTCAGCCCCAGCATTTT.

This clonotype came up a few times. The chain joins TRBV5-1 to TRBJ2-5, with 11 positions matching TRBD1. There are 16 residues in the CDR3. Germline CDR1 and CDR2: SGHRS and YFSETQ. V was pared by 1 base and J by 6 bases, with 8 bases of the junction left unmatched. This CDR3 reads CASSLSPGQGDKTQYF. Here the CDR3 DNA reads TGCGCCAGCAGCTTGTCGCCGGGACAGGGGGATAAGACCCAGTACTTC.

This clonotype was found a few times. The rearrangement links TRBV7-9 to TRBJ1-2; weak D call: TRBD1 (5 bases). The V end lost 5 bases, the J end lost 7 bases, and 20 bases lay between the germline ends. Germline V gene lookup returns CDR1 SEHNR and CDR2 FQNEAQ (reference sequence). This CDR3 is 15 amino acids long. The CDR3 DNA follows: TGTGCCAGCAGCCCAGACAGACCAGAAAGGGGTGGCTACACCTTC. Translated: CASSPDRPERGGYTF.

This clonotype was detected only a few times. The gene calls are TRBV10-2 and TRBJ2-7; D is undetermined. From germline, CDR1 is WSHSY and CDR2 SAAADI. The CDR3 is 14 amino acids. V lost 2 bases to trimming and J lost 2 bases, with 10 bases between them. The CDR3: CASSERTATYEQYF. As DNA, the CDR3 is TGCGCCAGCAGTGAGCGGACGGCAACCTACGAGCAGTACTTC.

The chain combines TRBV6-1 with TRBJ1-2; TRBD1 might be the D (6 bases). The CDR3 has 12 residues. Trimming stripped 5 bases from V and 12 bases from J, with 16 bases between. CDR1 is MNHNS, CDR2 SASEGT, per germline. The CDR3 nucleotides read TGTGCCAGCAGTCCCACGGACAGATGCAACACCTTC. This codes for CASSPTDRCNTF.

This clonotype was seen more than once but under ten times. CDR3 bases: TGTGCCAGCAGCGACACCGACTCCTATAATTCACCCCTCCACTTT. Its translation is CASSDTDSYNSPLHF. The V and J genes are TRBV12-3 or TRBV12-4 and TRBJ1-6, with unresolved D. The V end lost 6 bases, the J end lost 0 bases, and 9 bases lay between the germline ends. The CDR3 has 15 residues.

The sample holds a few counts of this clonotype. The J gene is TRBJ2-5, the V gene TRBV20-1; tentatively, D is TRBD1 (5 bases). CDR1 DFQATT and CDR2 SNEGSKA come from the germline V gene (reference sequence). CDR3 length: 15 residues. Deletions cut 0 bases from V and 4 bases from J, with 15 bases between. CDR3: CSARDPVLGRETQYF. CDR3 nucleotides: TGCAGTGCTAGAGATCCCGTCCTGGGGCGAGAGACCCAGTACTTC.

Details on this clonotype: An end of the junction differs from the germline gene, which may be a read error. The V call is TRBV7-2, the J call TRBJ1-4; D is uncertain. Germline V CDR1 and CDR2: SGHTA, FQGNSA. The CDR3 is 15 residues long. CDR3 sequence: CASSTSPATNEKLFF. DNA for the CDR3: TGCGCCAGCAGTACCTCACCAGCAACTAATGAAAAACTGTTTTTT.

The chain carries TRBV2 and TRBJ1-2; no reliable D call. V lost 3 bases and J 7 bases, leaving 15 bases between the germline ends. The CDR3 totals 14 residues. CDR1 is SNHLY, CDR2 FYNNEI, per germline. CDR3 DNA: TGTGCCAGCAGTGACTTGTTTCCCATCCGTGGCTACACCTTC. It specifies CASSDLFPIRGYTF.

This clonotype was counted only a few times. An end of the junction does not agree with germline; a read error may underlie this. In DNA, the CDR3 is TGTGCCAGCAGTGAGGTACAGGGCTTCGCACCCCTCCACTTT. Its protein product is CASSEVQGFAPLHF. This sequence joins TRBV10-3 and TRBJ1-6, with D possibly matching TRBD1 (6 bases). Looked up from germline, CDR1 is ENHRY and CDR2 is SYGVKD. CDR3 size: 14 residues.

This clonotype has just a few counts. The V and J genes are TRBV13 and TRBJ2-7, with 8 nucleotides matching TRBD2. V lost 5 bases and J lost 3; bases outside the gene matches: 6. The CDR3 is made up of 14 amino acids. CDR1 is PRHDT, CDR2 FYEKMQ, per germline (reference sequence). CDR3 coding DNA: TGTGCCAGCAGCGAACGGGAGGGCCACTACGAGCAGTACTTC. It codes for CASSEREGHYEQYF.

The rearrangement joins TRBV7-3 to TRBJ2-7; D may match TRBD1 or TRBD2 (6 bases each). The CDR3 has 18 residues. Germline V lookup: CDR1 SGHTA, CDR2 FQGTGA. V was cut by 6 bases and J by 4 bases, with 28 bases left in between. The CDR3 DNA follows: TGTGCCAGCAGTTTTGACCCAAAGGAGGGGGGACAACTTTACGAGCAGTACTTC. It yields the protein CASSFDPKEGGQLYEQYF.

This clonotype was seen many times. The chain joins TRBV29-1 to TRBJ1-1; D remains ambiguous. V lost 6 bases to trimming and J lost 0 bases, with 20 bases between them. This CDR3 comprises 16 residues. CDR1 and CDR2 (germline): SQVTM, ANQGSEA. CDR3 DNA: TGCAGCGTGATATACGCGAATCATCTAATGAACACTGAAGCTTTCTTT. It is translated as CSVIYANHLMNTEAFF.

This clonotype has only a few counts. The rearrangement joins TRBV20-1 to TRBJ2-7, with a tentative D call TRBD2 (6 bases). CDR3 length equals 15 residues. The V gene lost 4 bases and the J gene lost 1 base, with 17 bases spanning the gap. Germline V CDR1 and CDR2: DFQATT, SNEGSKA (reference sequence). The CDR3: CSATAPGLDSYEQYF. The CDR3 coding sequence is TGCAGTGCTACGGCCCCGGGACTGGATTCCTACGAGCAGTACTTC.

This clonotype was seen repeatedly, ten times or more. This chain uses TRBV20-1 with TRBJ1-4, with D perhaps TRBD1 (6 bases). V was cut by 5 bases and J by 0 bases, with 7 bases left in between. The CDR3 is made up of 13 amino acids. The V gene's germline CDR1 is DFQATT and CDR2 SNEGSKA (reference sequence). CDR3 in DNA: TGCAGTGCTCGACAGGCAACTAATGAAAAACTGTTTTTT. Its protein is CSARQATNEKLFF.

Many counts were recorded for this clonotype. Here the CDR3 reads CASSLDRQETQYF. CDR3 sequence (DNA): TGTGCCAGCAGCTTGGACAGGCAAGAGACCCAGTACTTC. The J gene is TRBJ2-5, the V gene TRBV7-9, with 7 bases identical to TRBD1. J gave up 2 bases and V 3 bases, and 0 bases lay outside the gene matches. Germline CDR1 and CDR2: SEHNR and FQNEAQ (reference sequence). This CDR3 is built from 13 residues.

This chain joins TRBV10-3 and TRBJ1-3; 9 bases match TRBD1. The CDR3 contains 14 residues. Germline V CDR1 and CDR2: ENHRY, SYGVKD. Unmatched junction bases numbered 8, after V lost 3 bases and J lost 11 bases. CDR3 sequence (DNA): TGTGCCATCAGTGATACGGGACAGGGAGGGTCCATATATTTT. Its protein product is CAISDTGQGGSIYF.